Shown below are 7 T cell receptor beta chains from a single sample sequenced in a study of T cell repertoires in cytomegalovirus infection. TCRdb reanalysed the reads using MiXCR and keeps one entry per CDR3 protein. The sample has over 450,000 distinct CDR3 sequences, roughly 10% seen once. Sequencing was done on a sample of PBMCs. The receptors here all came from a human donor in good health (CMV status not recorded). Some clones in this sample may be carry-over from other donors' samples.

This clonotype was recorded a few times. This chain connects TRBV5-1 to TRBJ2-3; TRBD1 agrees at 7 bases. The ends lost 5 bases at V and 1 base at J; junction bases unmatched: 7. This CDR3 comprises 15 residues. Germline V gene sequence: CDR1 SGHRS, CDR2 YFSETQ. This CDR3 is CASSISGTGTDTQYF. CDR3 DNA: TGCGCCAGCAGTATATCCGGGACAGGCACAGATACGCAGTATTTT.

This clonotype was observed at least ten times. The chain is built from TRBV27 and TRBJ1-4, with D unresolved. The germline gives CDR1 MNHEY, CDR2 SMNVEV (reference sequence). The CDR3 is 14 amino acids. Trimming shortened V by 1 base and J by 16 bases, and 19 bases separated the two germline ends. CDR3: CASSLYDYTGVAFF. The CDR3 DNA follows: TGTGCCAGCAGTTTATATGATTACACTGGGGTGGCGTTTTTT.

This clonotype was seen more than once but under ten times. The rearrangement joins TRBV19 to TRBJ1-5; D gene unclear. Trimming removed 6 bases from V and 3 bases from J, with 12 bases in between. The CDR3 has 14 amino acids. Germline V lookup: CDR1 LNHDA, CDR2 SQIVND (reference sequence). CDR3 DNA sequence: TGTGCCAGTAGGACACTCTCCCCCAATCAGCCCCAGCATTTT. Protein product: CASRTLSPNQPQHF. The whole variable domain, filled in from reference TRBV19 and TRBJ1-5, reads DGGITQSPKYLFRKEGQNVTLSCEQNLNHDAMYWYRQDPGQGLRLIYYSQIVNDFQKGDIAEGYSVSREKKESFPLTVTSAQKNPTAFYLCASRTLSPNQPQHFGDGTRLSIL.

This clonotype was recorded at least ten times. DNA for the CDR3: TGTGCCAGCAGCCCAGCCGGAGCAGGAAACTATGGCTACACCTTC. Translating it yields CASSPAGAGNYGYTF. V and J are TRBV14 and TRBJ1-2, with D unclear. Germline-derived CDR1 and CDR2 are SGHDN and FVKESK. The CDR3 is made up of 15 amino acids. The V and J ends lost 4 bases and 2 bases respectively, with 14 bases between them.

Note on this clonotype: This CDR3 is missing its conserved last phenylalanine or tryptophan, likely due to a read error. For the CDR3, the DNA is TGTGCCAGCAGCCGAGATGCGGGCGGAGCTTATTCAGATACGCAGTATTGT. Translating gives CASSRDAGGAYSDTQYC. The rearrangement joins TRBV3-1 to TRBJ2-3; possible D gene TRBD2, 5 bases. Trimming stripped 4 bases from V and 4 bases from J, with 21 bases between. Germline lookup yields CDR1 LGHDT and CDR2 YNNKEL (reference sequence). The CDR3 spans 17 residues.

In its sample, this clonotype was seen many times. The gene calls are TRBV7-9 and TRBJ2-7, with a weak D call TRBD1 (6 bases). Germline-derived CDR1 and CDR2 are SEHNR and FQNEAQ (reference sequence). V shed 4 bases and J shed 7 bases, with 17 bases lying between them. CDR3 length: 14 amino acids. CDR3 protein: CASSWGLETGEQYF. The CDR3 DNA follows: TGTGCCAGCAGCTGGGGGCTGGAAACGGGAGAGCAGTACTTC. The whole variable domain, filled in from reference TRBV7-9 and TRBJ2-7, reads DTGVSQNPRHKITKRGQNVTFRCDPISEHNRLYWYRQTLGQGPEFLTYFQNEAQLEKSRLLSDRFSAERPKGSFSTLEIQRTEQGDSAMYLCASSWGLETGEQYFGPGTRLTVT.

In the case of this clonotype: This clone may be a read error of a much larger clone one base away. The genes are TRBV2 and TRBJ1-5, with a tentative D call TRBD1 (5 bases). Germline CDR1 and CDR2: SNHLY and FYNNEI. The CDR3 has 17 amino acids. V lost 3 bases, J lost 2 bases, and 17 bases lay in between. The chain's CDR3 is CASSEEAGVVRNQPQHF. In DNA form, the CDR3 reads TGTGCCAGCAGTGAGGAAGCGGGGGTTGTGCGCAATCAGCCCCAGCATTTT.